The 4 T cell receptor beta chains presented below share a single source sample, sequenced in a study of blood T cell repertoires in COVID-19. Profiled with immunoSEQ multiplex PCR; TCRdb holds only in-frame clones, not every one. The data show 180,000 or so clones, 86% seen once. The specimen sequenced was peripheral blood. The receptors derive from a woman aged 80 or over in a cohort sampled during active or convalescent COVID-19.

V is TRBV7-8 and J is TRBJ1-2, with D unresolved. The CDR3 totals 14 residues. Germline CDR1 and CDR2: SGHVS and FQNEAQ. The V and J ends lost 1 base and 6 bases respectively, with 12 bases between them. DNA of the CDR3: TGTGCCAGCAGCTTAGAGCCAAACAGCCATGGCTACACCTTC. Translating it yields CASSLEPNSHGYTF.

This clone has at least ten counts. This sequence joins TRBV5-1 and TRBJ2-7; TRBD2 matches at 8 bases. CDR1 and CDR2 (germline): SGHRS, YFSETQ. This CDR3 comprises 16 residues. Unmatched junction bases numbered 8, after V lost 0 bases and J lost 3 bases. CDR3 nucleotides: TGCGCCAGCAGCTTGGATGGTAGCGGGATTAACTACGAGCAGTACTTC. It yields the protein CASSLDGSGINYEQYF.

The chain couples TRBV30 to TRBJ1-1; D is ambiguous. The CDR3 spans 12 residues. The V gene's germline CDR1 is GTSNPN and CDR2 SVGIG (reference sequence). The V end lost 0 bases, the J end lost 10 bases, and 12 bases lay between the germline ends. CDR3 DNA: TGTGCCTGGAGTGTACCCGGGTACCGAGCTTTCTTT. Amino acids: CAWSVPGYRAFF.

This chain joins TRBV28 and TRBJ1-4; 9 bases are a match to TRBD1. The CDR3 covers 18 residues. Per the germline V gene, CDR1 is MDHEN and CDR2 is SYDVKM. The trim removed 2 bases at V and 8 bases at J, leaving 15 bases unmatched. The CDR3 is CASSLPSGQGEQGEKLFF. CDR3 DNA: TGTGCCAGCAGTTTACCCTCGGGACAGGGAGAACAAGGGGAAAAACTGTTTTTT.